The 21 T cell receptor beta chains listed next were all sequenced from one sample in a study of shared clonotypes between healthy human individuals. Sequenced by immunoSEQ multiplex PCR; TCRdb stores in-frame clones only, minus some. This sample yields about 1 million clones, of which 75% are seen a single time; approximately 1.5% belongs to the top ten. What was sequenced was memory CD4+ T cells sorted from blood. Subset denoted: CD45RA-negative fraction. Receptor source: a man in his late teens or twenties in good health.

The CDR3 is CASSLGGARNTDTQYF. The DNA for the CDR3 is TGTGCCAGCAGCTTGGGAGGGGCGCGAAACACAGATACGCAGTATTTT. The chain has TRBV5-4 and TRBJ2-3; perhaps D is TRBD1 or TRBD2 (5 bases each). Germline loops: CDR1 SGHNT, CDR2 YYREEE (reference sequence). The V end was cut by 0 bases, the J end by 2 bases, with 13 bases between. The CDR3 extends over 16 amino acids.

The chain employs TRBV10-2 and TRBJ2-6; no reliable D call. The CDR3 has 13 amino acids. The V end was cut by 5 bases, the J end by 0 bases, with 2 bases between. Germline loops: CDR1 WSHSY, CDR2 SAAADI. CDR3 loop: CASSTSGANVLTF. The CDR3 coding sequence is TGCGCCAGCAGTACCTCTGGGGCCAACGTCCTGACTTTC.

The J gene is TRBJ1-3, the V gene TRBV2; D call uncertain. Germline V gives CDR1 SNHLY, CDR2 FYNNEI. The CDR3 contains 14 residues. V was shortened by 8 bases and J by 0 bases, with 11 bases between the two germline ends. The CDR3 nucleotides read TGTGCCAGCCGAGAGTGGACCTCTGGAAACACCATATATTTT. Its protein is CASREWTSGNTIYF.

The chain employs TRBV6-6 and TRBJ2-5; perhaps TRBD1 as D (6 bases). The V end lost 1 base, the J end lost 5 bases, and 17 bases lay between the germline ends. The CDR3 totals 16 residues. CDR1 is MNHNY and CDR2 is SVGAGI in the germline V gene (reference sequence). The CDR3 sequence: CASSYLGQGKRETQYF. The CDR3 nucleotides read TGTGCCAGCAGTTACTTGGGCCAGGGGAAACGGGAGACCCAGTACTTC.

This clone was counted a single time. The gene calls are TRBV7-2 and TRBJ1-1; tentatively, D is TRBD1 (6 bases). V was cut by 3 bases and J by 5 bases, with 13 bases left in between. Germline V gene sequence: CDR1 SGHTA, CDR2 FQGNSA. CDR3 size: 14 residues. The CDR3 here is CASSFGRGRTEAFF. The DNA of the CDR3 is TGTGCCAGCAGCTTCGGCAGGGGTAGGACTGAAGCTTTCTTT.

The chain couples TRBV5-1 to TRBJ2-7; 9 nucleotides align to TRBD1. The CDR3 spans 14 residues. Germline-derived CDR1 and CDR2 are SGHRS and YFSETQ. V trimming: 4 bases; J trimming: 3 bases; junction bases outside the gene matches: 5. Here the CDR3 reads CASSTNRGLYEQYF. In DNA, the CDR3 is TGCGCCAGCAGCACCAACAGGGGGCTCTACGAGCAGTACTTC.

This rearrangement joins TRBV5-1 to TRBJ1-4, with TRBD1 matching 7 bases. The junction had 9 bases not matched to a gene; V was cut back by 2 bases and J by 8 bases. The CDR3 sequence is 15 residues long. Germline V gene lookup returns CDR1 SGHRS and CDR2 YFSETQ. CDR3 protein: CASSLFDRDEEKLFF. CDR3 DNA sequence: TGCGCCAGCAGCTTATTTGACAGGGATGAGGAAAAACTGTTTTTT.

The genes are TRBV2 and TRBJ1-5, with TRBD1 matching over 7 bases. Unmatched junction bases numbered 7, after V lost 7 bases and J lost 4 bases. This CDR3 contains 14 residues. The germline CDR1 and CDR2 sequences are SNHLY and FYNNEI. The DNA for the CDR3 is TGTGCCAGCACTATGGACAGGTTTAATCAGCCCCAGCATTTT. Translated, it gives CASTMDRFNQPQHF.

Turning to this clone: This same CDR3 is encoded by further DNA sequences in the sample. This chain connects TRBV4-1 to TRBJ2-5, with D possibly being TRBD1 (5 bases). CDR3 length: 13 amino acids. Germline CDR1 reads MGHRA; CDR2 reads YSYEKL. The V gene lost 4 bases and the J gene lost 4 bases, with 10 bases spanning the gap. CDR3 sequence: CASSRYRGETQYF. The CDR3 DNA is TGCGCCAGCAGCCGTTATAGGGGAGAGACCCAGTACTTC.

This clone was recorded a few times. This chain joins TRBV30 and TRBJ2-1; D unresolved. The V gene lost 3 bases and the J gene lost 8 bases, with 20 bases spanning the gap. Germline V gene lookup returns CDR1 GTSNPN and CDR2 SVGIG (reference sequence). The CDR3 has 15 amino acids. CDR3 DNA: TGTGCCTGGAGAGACTTCGGTCCGGTAGTTGATGAGCAGTTCTTC. It encodes CAWRDFGPVVDEQFF.

The chain links TRBV7-9 to TRBJ2-5; D remains unclear. Trimming stripped 2 bases from V and 2 bases from J, with 12 bases between. Germline loops: CDR1 SEHNR, CDR2 FQNEAQ (reference sequence). The CDR3 contains 15 residues. This chain's CDR3 is CASSLWLGTQETQYF. DNA of the CDR3: TGTGCCAGCAGCTTATGGCTTGGAACACAAGAGACCCAGTACTTC.

V gene TRBV29-1 combines with J gene TRBJ1-2; 7 positions agree with TRBD1. The CDR3 sequence is 16 residues long. The trim removed 1 base at V and 8 bases at J, leaving 16 bases unmatched. CDR1 and CDR2 from the germline V gene are SQVTM and ANQGSEA. The CDR3 protein is CSVEGMTGRGVNGYTF. For the CDR3, the DNA is TGCAGCGTTGAAGGAATGACCGGCAGGGGGGTCAACGGCTACACCTTC.

This chain connects TRBV6-5 to TRBJ1-2; TRBD1 matches at 7 bases. Looked up from germline, CDR1 is MNHEY and CDR2 is SVGAGI. This CDR3 spans 14 amino acids. The trim removed 6 bases at V and 2 bases at J, leaving 6 bases unmatched. This chain's CDR3 is CASSRGGMNYGYTF. The CDR3, as DNA: TGTGCCAGCAGCAGGGGGGGGATGAACTATGGCTACACCTTC.

V usage is TRBV11-2 and J usage is TRBJ2-3; no firm D call. This CDR3 is built from 15 residues. V lost 4 bases and J 2 bases, leaving 13 bases between the germline ends. Germline values: CDR1 SGHAT, CDR2 FQNNGV. The CDR3 loop reads CASSSYSQYTDTQYF. The DNA of the CDR3 is TGTGCCAGCAGCTCCTATTCACAGTACACAGATACGCAGTATTTT.

This chain links TRBV18 with TRBJ2-5, with D possibly TRBD1 on 5 matching bases. This CDR3 spans 14 amino acids. The ends were cut back, 3 bases at V and 5 bases at J, with 13 bases in the middle. Germline assignment: CDR1 KGHSH and CDR2 LQKENI. As DNA, the CDR3 is TGTGCCAGCTCACCTGGTTTGGGGCAGGAGACCCAGTACTTC. This gives the protein CASSPGLGQETQYF.

In regard to this clone: This sample also contains other DNA sequences that code for the same CDR3. The chain joins TRBV30 to TRBJ2-5, with no clear D. The length of the CDR3 is 10 residues. Germline CDR1 reads GTSNPN; CDR2 reads SVGIG (reference sequence). Trimming removed 2 bases from V and 4 bases from J, with 2 bases in between. Here the CDR3 reads CAWSRETQYF. CDR3 DNA: TGTGCCTGGAGTAGAGAGACCCAGTACTTC.

V gene TRBV4-1 combines with J gene TRBJ2-3, with 8 bases lining up with TRBD2. The CDR3 is 16 residues long. Germline V gene lookup returns CDR1 MGHRA and CDR2 YSYEKL. Germline trimming cut 5 bases from V and 5 bases from J; bases unmatched to any gene: 12. The CDR3: CASSFGRGPAGDTQYF. DNA of the CDR3: TGCGCCAGCAGCTTCGGGAGGGGACCAGCGGGAGATACGCAGTATTTT.

This chain links TRBV18 with TRBJ1-4, with 9 bases identical to TRBD1. V trimming: 2 bases; J trimming: 10 bases; junction bases outside the gene matches: 14. Germline V CDR1 and CDR2: KGHSH, LQKENI. CDR3 size: 17 residues. Here the CDR3 reads CASSPSRQGGPEGKLFF. In DNA, the CDR3 is TGTGCCAGCTCACCATCCCGACAGGGGGGTCCTGAAGGAAAACTGTTTTTT.

This clone was counted ten times or more. This chain joins TRBV7-3 and TRBJ2-7; D not resolved. The CDR3 is 13 amino acids. V dropped 2 bases and J dropped 11 bases, with 16 bases sitting between them. CDR1 and CDR2 (germline): SGHTA, FQGTGA. The CDR3 DNA reads TGTGCCAGCAGCTTAGGGTCCAACAGCGCGAAGTACTTC. Protein sequence: CASSLGSNSAKYF.

The chain recombines TRBV5-4 with TRBJ2-3; 9 bases are shared with TRBD2. V shed 5 bases, J shed 6 bases, and the junction held 7 bases outside the gene matches. This CDR3 contains 14 residues. Germline values: CDR1 SGHNT, CDR2 YYREEE (reference sequence). This CDR3 is CASRVGRGGDTQYF. The CDR3 region has the DNA TGTGCCAGCAGAGTGGGGCGGGGGGGTGATACGCAGTATTTT.

In the case of this clone: This CDR3 is also generated by other DNA sequences in the sample. The chain links TRBV7-2 to TRBJ2-1; D perhaps matches TRBD2 (6 bases). Deletions cut 5 bases from V and 4 bases from J, with 9 bases between. This CDR3 spans 13 amino acids. CDR1 is SGHTA, CDR2 FQGNSA, per germline. The CDR3 DNA reads TGTGCCAGCAGCCCCGGGAGTTACAATGAGCAGTTCTTC. This translates into CASSPGSYNEQFF.